Sequencing of this T cell receptor beta chain was carried out in a study of T cell responses to AZD1222 COVID-19 vaccine. CDR3 size: 16 residues. The V and J ends lost 4 bases and 4 bases, in that order; junction bases with no gene match: 7. The germline CDR1 and CDR2 sequences are MDHEN and SYDVKM. Concerning this clone: As yet, its antigen is unknown.

Findings of the study overall: Repertoires in all cases were sampled only once the peak T cell response had passed.

Repertoires were generated with immunoSEQ multiplex PCR, while TCRdb's copy carries only in-frame clones and drops some. The sample has about 140,000 clones, 88% seen once. Material: peripheral blood, obtained on day 0 of AZD1222 vaccination. The V gene is TRBV28, the J gene TRBJ2-1; 10 positions match TRBD2. The sequence was collected from an adult in good health. The CDR3 sequence is CASSSLAGGPYNEQFF. CDR3 nucleotide sequence: TGTGCCAGCAGTTCTTTAGCGGGAGGACCTTACAATGAGCAGTTCTTC.